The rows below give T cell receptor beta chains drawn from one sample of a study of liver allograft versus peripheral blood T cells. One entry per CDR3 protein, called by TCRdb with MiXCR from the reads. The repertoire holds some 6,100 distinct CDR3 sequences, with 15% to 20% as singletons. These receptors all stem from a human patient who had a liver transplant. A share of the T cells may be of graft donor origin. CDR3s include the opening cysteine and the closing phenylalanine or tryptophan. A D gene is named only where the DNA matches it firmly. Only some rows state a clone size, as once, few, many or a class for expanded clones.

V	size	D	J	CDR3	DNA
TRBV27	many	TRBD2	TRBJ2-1	CASSFLLAGGPDEQFF	TGTGCCAGCAGTTTCCTTCTAGCGGGGGGGCCCGATGAGCAGTTCTTC
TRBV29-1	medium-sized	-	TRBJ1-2	CSVVAANYGYTF	TGCAGCGTTGTGGCAGCTAACTATGGCTACACCTTC
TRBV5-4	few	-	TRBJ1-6	CASSWGGRGGNSPLHF	TGTGCCAGCAGCTGGGGGGGGCGGGGAGGTAATTCACCCCTCCACTTT
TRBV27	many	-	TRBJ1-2	CASSPRGGGGYTF	TGTGCCAGCAGTCCCCGGGGAGGAGGGGGCTACACCTTC
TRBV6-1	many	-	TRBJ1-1	CASKSVNTEAFF	TGTGCCAGCAAGTCGGTGAACACTGAAGCTTTCTTT
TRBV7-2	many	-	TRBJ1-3	CASSLGQGPNTIYF	TGTGCCAGCAGCTTGGGGCAGGGGCCAAACACCATATATTTT
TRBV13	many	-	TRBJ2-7	CASSLGGFTYEQYF	TGTGCCAGCAGCCTCGGGGGATTTACCTACGAGCAGTACTTC
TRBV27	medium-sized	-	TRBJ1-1	CASRGVGTQW	TGTGCCAGCCGGGGGGTTGGGACTCAGTGG
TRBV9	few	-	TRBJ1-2	CASSSGANYGYTF	TGTGCCAGCAGCTCAGGGGCTAACTATGGCTACACCTTC
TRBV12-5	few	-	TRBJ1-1	CASGFTGANTEAFF	TGTGCTAGTGGTTTTACAGGAGCCAATACTGAAGCTTTCTTT
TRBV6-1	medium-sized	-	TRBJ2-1	CASSRGISDYNEQFF	TGTGCCAGCAGTCGCGGGATATCGGACTACAATGAGCAGTTCTTC
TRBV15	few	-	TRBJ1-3	CATSRDRRPPASGNTIYF	TGTGCCACCAGCAGAGATCGACGTCCACCGGCCTCTGGAAACACCATATATTTT
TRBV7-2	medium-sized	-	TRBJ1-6	CASSLAQGFYNSPLHF	TGTGCCAGCAGCTTAGCCCAGGGTTTCTATAATTCACCCCTCCACTTT
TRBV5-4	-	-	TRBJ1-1	CASSLESGEGAFF	TGTGCCAGCAGCTTGGAATCTGGGGAAGGAGCTTTCTTT
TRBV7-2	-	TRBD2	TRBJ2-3	CASSLAGGSDTQYF	TGTGCCAGCAGCCTAGCGGGGGGGTCAGATACGCAGTATTTT
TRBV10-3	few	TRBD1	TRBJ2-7	CAISESDRAYEQYF	TGTGCCATCAGTGAGTCGGACAGGGCCTACGAGCAGTACTTC
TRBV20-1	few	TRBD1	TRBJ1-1	CSARPEQGDTEAFF	TGCAGTGCTAGACCCGAACAGGGGGACACTGAAGCTTTCTTT
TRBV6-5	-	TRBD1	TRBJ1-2	CASSYAAGGAGGYTF	TGTGCCAGCAGTTACGCCGCAGGGGGCGCCGGTGGCTACACCTTC
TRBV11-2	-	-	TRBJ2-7	CASSLYRGAGVEQYF	TGTGCCAGCAGCTTATATAGGGGAGCCGGGGTTGAGCAGTACTTC
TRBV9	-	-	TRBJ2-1	CASSVAGAVSSYNEQFF	TGTGCCAGCAGCGTAGCTGGGGCAGTTAGCTCCTACAATGAGCAGTTCTTC
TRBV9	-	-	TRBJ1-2	CASSASGGGYTF	TGTGCCAGCAGCGCTTCGGGGGGTGGCTACACCTTC
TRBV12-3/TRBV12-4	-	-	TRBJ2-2	CASSLSWPGAFTGELFF	TGTGCCAGCAGTTTATCCTGGCCGGGGGCGTTCACCGGGGAGCTGTTTTTT
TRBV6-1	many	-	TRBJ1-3	CASSEGTDLSGNTIYF	TGTGCCAGCAGTGAAGGGACAGACCTCTCTGGAAACACCATATATTTT
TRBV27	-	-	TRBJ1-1	CASSPGGAEAFF	TGTGCCAGCAGTCCGGGCGGGGCTGAAGCTTTCTTT
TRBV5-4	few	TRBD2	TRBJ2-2	CASSLSLAATNTGELFF	TGTGCCAGCAGCTTATCCCTAGCGGCGACGAACACCGGGGAGCTGTTTTTT
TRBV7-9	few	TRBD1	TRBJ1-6	CASRPTRTGNSPLHF	TGTGCCAGCAGACCGACCCGGACAGGGAATTCACCCCTCCACTTT
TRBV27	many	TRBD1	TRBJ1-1	CASSLGGQFEAFF	TGTGCCAGCAGTTTGGGGGGACAGTTTGAAGCTTTCTTT
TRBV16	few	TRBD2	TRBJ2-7	CASSQSETSEYF	TGTGCCAGCAGCCAATCTGAGACTAGCGAGTACTTC
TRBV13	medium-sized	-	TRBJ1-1	CASSSPGGRGMNTEAFF	TGTGCCAGCAGCTCCCCCGGGGGACGGGGGATGAACACTGAAGCTTTCTTT
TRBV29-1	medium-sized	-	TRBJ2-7	CSVRDNYEQYF	TGCAGCGTCCGGGACAACTACGAGCAGTACTTC
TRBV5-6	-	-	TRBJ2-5	CASSLQWGAFGETQYF	TGTGCCAGCAGCTTGCAGTGGGGGGCGTTTGGAGAGACCCAGTACTTC